These 11 T cell receptor beta chains were sequenced from one sample in a study of blood T cells in healthy people across ages. Then a second PCR, running roughly 7 to 11 cycles, was carried out with a sample-barcoded 5' primer and a J-beta primer mix. Via MiXCR, TCRdb re-called the 5' RACE reads, giving one row per CDR3 protein. The profile shows about 1.5 million distinct CDR3 sequences, roughly 43% of them singletons. The sequencing input was blood. These receptors were obtained from a woman between 18 and 29 years old in good health.

The chain couples TRBV7-2 to TRBJ2-1; 10 nucleotides match TRBD1. J gave up 3 bases and V 1 base, and 6 bases lay outside the gene matches. This CDR3 has 17 amino acids. The germline V gene encodes CDR1 SGHTA and CDR2 FQGNSA. The CDR3, as DNA: TGTGCCAGCAGCTTAGAGGGGACAGGGGCGGTCTACAATGAGCAGTTCTTC. Residues: CASSLEGTGAVYNEQFF. Filled out from reference TRBV7-2 and TRBJ2-1, the complete variable domain reads GAGVSQSPSNKVTEKGKDVELRCDPISGHTALYWYRQSLGQGLEFLIYFQGNSAPDKSGLPSDRFSAERTGGSVSTLTIQRTQQEDSAVYLCASSLEGTGAVYNEQFFGPGTRLTVL.

This clonotype was counted a few times. The gene calls are TRBV3-1 and TRBJ2-1; 8 nucleotides match TRBD2. The CDR3 is made up of 15 amino acids. The V gene's germline CDR1 is LGHDT and CDR2 YNNKEL (reference sequence). V shed 3 bases and J 8 bases; nucleotides not matched to a gene: 9. CDR3 sequence: CASSQNTGGPHEQFF. CDR3 DNA: TGTGCCAGCAGCCAGAATACGGGAGGGCCTCATGAGCAGTTCTTC.

The chain combines TRBV6-5 with TRBJ2-1, with 8 bases matching TRBD2. The V gene end was trimmed by 2 bases and the J gene end by 6 bases; junction bases not matched to a gene: 9. Germline V CDR1 and CDR2: MNHEY, SVGAGI. The CDR3 loop spans 16 amino acids. The CDR3 loop is CASSYLTSGASNEQFF. For the CDR3, the DNA is TGTGCCAGCAGTTACCTTACTAGCGGTGCTAGCAATGAGCAGTTCTTC.

This chain connects TRBV4-1 to TRBJ2-5, with 13 positions matching TRBD2. The end of the DNA fits TRBJ2-1 better, so the J call may be wrong. CDR3 length: 20 residues. The germline V gene encodes CDR1 MGHRA and CDR2 YSYEKL. CDR3 protein: CASSLIKGLAGAWYPETQFF. CDR3 nucleotides: TGCGCCAGCAGCCTGATCAAAGGACTAGCGGGGGCCTGGTACCCAGAGACCCAGTTCTTC.

The chain couples TRBV5-5 to TRBJ1-4; D is undetermined. Germline CDR1 is SGHKS and CDR2 is YYEKEE (reference sequence). V was shortened by 0 bases and J by 0 bases, with 6 bases between the two germline ends. CDR3 length: 15 residues. The CDR3 protein is CASSLGSTTNEKLFF. The DNA of the CDR3 is TGTGCCAGCAGCTTGGGGTCAACAACTAATGAAAAACTGTTTTTT.

The rearrangement links TRBV4-1 to TRBJ2-7; D ambiguous. Per germline, CDR1 MGHRA and CDR2 YSYEKL. The CDR3 runs 14 residues. Trimming left V 1 base short and J 7 bases short, with 14 bases between. The CDR3 DNA reads as TGCGCCAGCAGCCAAGCCCCTCGTATCGGTGAGCAGTACTTC. This gives the protein CASSQAPRIGEQYF.

This chain uses TRBV5-1 with TRBJ2-5; 7 nucleotides line up with TRBD2. The J call is uncertain, as TRBJ2-7 better fits the DNA end. The CDR3 totals 15 residues. Germline values: CDR1 SGHRS, CDR2 YFSETQ. The DNA of the CDR3 is TGCGCCAGCAGCCCCGGGGGGACCACTTACTACGAGCAGTACTTC. This codes for CASSPGGTTYYEQYF.

This clonotype was observed a few times. The chain links TRBV6-2 or TRBV6-3 to TRBJ2-5; possible D gene TRBD2, 6 bases. Germline V gene lookup returns CDR1 MNHEY and CDR2 SVGEGT. V dropped 2 bases and J dropped 5 bases, with 12 bases sitting between them. This CDR3 has 14 amino acids. The CDR3 DNA sequence: TGTGCCAGCAGTTACCCGGGAGAGAGGGAGACCCAGTACTTC. Its translation is CASSYPGERETQYF.

This chain joins TRBV20-1 and TRBJ2-5; D unclear. The V end was cut by 6 bases, the J end by 5 bases, with 16 bases between. The CDR3 loop spans 13 amino acids. The germline V gene has CDR1 DFQATT and CDR2 SNEGSKA (reference sequence). Here the CDR3 DNA reads TGCAGTGCGTCCTGGGCAGTAACCGAGACCCAGTACTTC. It translates to CSASWAVTETQYF.

The V and J genes are TRBV27 and TRBJ2-3; D might be TRBD1 or TRBD2, each matching 5 bases. Deletions cut 6 bases from V and 10 bases from J, with 17 bases between. In germline, CDR1 is MNHEY, CDR2 SMNVEV (reference sequence). CDR3 length: 13 amino acids. CDR3 coding DNA: TGTGCCAGCAGCTTAACCGTCCAGGGAGCGCAGTATTTT. Its protein is CASSLTVQGAQYF.

This rearrangement joins TRBV7-9 to TRBJ2-1; D is perhaps TRBD2 (7 bases). The DNA end is more similar to TRBJ2-7, so the J call may be wrong. Germline-derived CDR1 and CDR2 are SEHNR and FQNEAQ (reference sequence). The CDR3 length is 16 residues. The CDR3 bases are TGTGCCAGCAGCAGCGCCCGGGGGGCGAGGTACAATGAGCAGTACTTC. Its protein is CASSSARGARYNEQYF.